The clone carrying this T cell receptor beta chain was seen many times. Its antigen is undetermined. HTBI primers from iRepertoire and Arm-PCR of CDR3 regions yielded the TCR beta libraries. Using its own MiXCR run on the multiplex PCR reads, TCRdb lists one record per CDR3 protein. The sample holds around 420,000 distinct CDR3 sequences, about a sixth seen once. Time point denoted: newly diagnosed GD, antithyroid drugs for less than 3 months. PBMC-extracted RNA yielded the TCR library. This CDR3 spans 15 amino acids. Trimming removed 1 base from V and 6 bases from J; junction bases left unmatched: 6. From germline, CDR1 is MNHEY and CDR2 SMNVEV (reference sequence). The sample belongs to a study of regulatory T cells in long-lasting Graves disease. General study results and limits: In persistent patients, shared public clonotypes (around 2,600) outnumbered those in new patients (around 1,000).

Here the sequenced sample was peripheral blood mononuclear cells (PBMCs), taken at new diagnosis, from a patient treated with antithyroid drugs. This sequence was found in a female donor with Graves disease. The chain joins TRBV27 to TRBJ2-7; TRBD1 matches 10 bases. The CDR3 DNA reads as TGTGCCAGCAGTTTATTATCGGACAGGGGGTTCGAGCAGTACTTC. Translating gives CASSLLSDRGFEQYF.